The T cell receptor beta chain described here comes from a study of blood T cell repertoires in COVID-19. Study-wide context: Whether acute or convalescent, the COVID-19 samples came from the United States, Italy and Spain. PBMCs, B-cell-depleted T cells, or T cells provided the cDNA or gDNA that made up the material.

Clones were sequenced by immunoSEQ multiplex PCR, and TCRdb holds only the in-frame ones, with some missing. The data show about 140,000 clones, approximately 87% seen once. CDR1 SGHKS and CDR2 YYEKEE come from the germline V gene (reference sequence). J gave up 5 bases and V 3 bases, and 8 bases lay outside the gene matches. The CDR3 runs 16 residues. The chain is built from TRBV5-5 and TRBJ1-6, with 7 bases identical to TRBD1. This clonotype was obtained from a man in his fifties who had recovered from COVID-19. Sequences were obtained from peripheral blood. This CDR3 is CASSSGRTGNNSPLHF. The CDR3 nucleotides are TGTGCCAGCAGCTCCGGGCGGACAGGAAATAATTCACCCCTCCACTTT.